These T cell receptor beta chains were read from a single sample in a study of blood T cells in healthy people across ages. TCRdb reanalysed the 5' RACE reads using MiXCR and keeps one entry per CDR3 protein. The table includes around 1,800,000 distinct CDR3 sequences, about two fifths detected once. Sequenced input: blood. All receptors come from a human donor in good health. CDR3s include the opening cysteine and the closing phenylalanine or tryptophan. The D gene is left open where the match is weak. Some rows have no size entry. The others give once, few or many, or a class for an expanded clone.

TGTGCCAGCAGCTTAGGAAATCCCGTGGATGAGCAGTACTTC,CASSLGNPVDEQYF,NA,NA,TRBJ2-5,TRBV7-8
TGTGCCAGCAGTACGGGACAGGGGGCCGTTCTCGCAGATACGCAGTATTTT,CASSTGQGAVLADTQYF,NA,TRBD1,TRBJ2-3,TRBV6-6
TGCAGTGCTAGCCTGGCCCCGGATACGCAGTATTTT,CSASLAPDTQYF,NA,NA,TRBJ2-3,TRBV20-1
TGTGCCAGCAGTGAATTCGCGGTGGAGACCCAGTACTTC,CASSEFAVETQYF,NA,NA,TRBJ2-5,TRBV6-1
TGTGCCAGCACCAAGGCAGGGGCGTCCTACGAGCAGTACTTC,CASTKAGASYEQYF,few,NA,TRBJ2-7,TRBV13
TGTGCCAGCAGCGGAAGCTCCATTTATGAAAAACTGTTTTTT,CASSGSSIYEKLFF,NA,NA,TRBJ1-4,TRBV3-1
TGTGCCAGCAGCCAAGGGTGGACGCCCGGCACAGATACGCAGTATTTT,CASSQGWTPGTDTQYF,once,NA,TRBJ2-3,TRBV3-1
TGTGCCGGCAGTGTCCGACCGGTCCAGCCCCAGCATTTT,CAGSVRPVQPQHF,NA,NA,TRBJ1-5,TRBV12-3/TRBV12-4
TGCAGCGTTCTAAAATTGGGACTAGGAGGTGAGCAGTACTTC,CSVLKLGLGGEQYF,few,TRBD2,TRBJ2-7,TRBV29-1
TGTGCCAGCCGCCACGGAGGTTACAGGGACACAGATACGCAGTATTTT,CASRHGGYRDTDTQYF,NA,NA,TRBJ2-3,TRBV7-2
TGTGCCACCTCTGGGGGGCGCTTGGAGACCCAGTACTTC,CATSGGRLETQYF,NA,NA,TRBJ2-5,TRBV7-8
TGTGCCAGCAGCTCCGGGACTAGCCGGGAGACCCAGTACTTC,CASSSGTSRETQYF,few,TRBD2,TRBJ2-5,TRBV7-8
TGTGCCAGCAGCTCTTCGGGCAGGGACAATGAGCAGTTCTTC,CASSSSGRDNEQFF,NA,NA,TRBJ2-1,TRBV7-2
TGCAGCTCCCAGGGCAGTCCTAACTATGGCTACACCTTC,CSSQGSPNYGYTF,NA,NA,TRBJ1-2,TRBV29-1
TGCAGCGTTGCCGGGACAGGGAATAACGAGCCCCAGCATTTT,CSVAGTGNNEPQHF,NA,TRBD1,TRBJ1-5,TRBV29-1
TGTGCCAGCAGCCAAGATAATAGGCGGAGCTCCTACAATGAGCAGTTCTTC,CASSQDNRRSSYNEQFF,once,NA,TRBJ2-1,TRBV3-1
TGTGCCAGCAGCTTAGATCACGGGGCGTACAATGAGCAGTTCTTC,CASSLDHGAYNEQFF,NA,NA,TRBJ2-1,TRBV11-2
TGCAGTGCTGGCTTGACAGGGGGAAGAGAGCAGTACTTC,CSAGLTGGREQYF,few,TRBD1,TRBJ2-5,TRBV20-1
TGCAGTGCTAGAGAACGAGTTTATAATTCACCCCTCCACTTT,CSARERVYNSPLHF,NA,NA,TRBJ1-6,TRBV20-1
TGTGCCAGCAGCGATATTTATCAGCCCCAGCATTTT,CASSDIYQPQHF,few,NA,TRBJ1-5,TRBV2
TGCGCCAGCAGCATCGGGCTGAACACTGAAGCTTTCTTT,CASSIGLNTEAFF,few,NA,TRBJ1-1,TRBV5-1
TGTGCCAGCCTCGAAGTAGGGCCAACAACACACAATGAGCAGTTCTTC,CASLEVGPTTHNEQFF,few,NA,TRBJ2-1,TRBV28
TGTGCCAGCAGAGGGACGTTGTTGACGCAGTATTTT,CASRGTLLTQYF,NA,NA,TRBJ2-3,TRBV12-3/TRBV12-4
TGTGCCAGCAGTCCCTCACTAGGAACGGTGGATACGCAGTATTTT,CASSPSLGTVDTQYF,NA,NA,TRBJ2-3,TRBV12-3/TRBV12-4
TGTGCCAGCAACTTACCAAGAGAGACCCAGTACTTC,CASNLPRETQYF,NA,NA,TRBJ2-5,TRBV7-2
TGTGCCAGCAGTTACCCGTCTGGGGAGGGGGACACCGGGGAGCTGTTGTTT,CASSYPSGEGDTGELLF,NA,NA,TRBJ2-2,TRBV6-6
TGCGCCAGCAGCCAAGAGTCCCGTATGGGCGAGCAGTACTTC,CASSQESRMGEQYF,NA,NA,TRBJ2-7,TRBV4-1
TGCGCCAGCAGCCAAGTGAAAGGGGGCCCAACGCAGTATTTT,CASSQVKGGPTQYF,NA,TRBD1,TRBJ2-3,TRBV4-3
TGTGCCAGCACGGGGCTCAAGAACACTGAAGCTTTCTTT,CASTGLKNTEAFF,NA,NA,TRBJ1-1,TRBV6-6
TGTGCCAGCCGAACGTCGAGAGATACGCAGTATTTT,CASRTSRDTQYF,few,NA,TRBJ2-3,TRBV27
TGTGCCAGCAGCCCGGCGGGGGGGGGCACTGAAGCTTTCTTT,CASSPAGGGTEAFF,NA,NA,TRBJ1-1,TRBV3-1
TGTGCCAGCAGCCACGGGGCTAGCGGGGGTCTTGGGGTTAGGCAGTACTTC,CASSHGASGGLGVRQYF,NA,TRBD2,TRBJ2-4,TRBV6-6
TGTGCCACCAGTGATCTACCATCCTACAATGAGCAGTTCTTC,CATSDLPSYNEQFF,NA,NA,TRBJ2-1,TRBV24-1
TGTGCCATCAGTGACCTGGACCAGGGCGAGCAGTACTTC,CAISDLDQGEQYF,once,NA,TRBJ2-7,TRBV10-3
TGCGCCAGCAGCTTGAACAGGGGGCTTGAAGCTTTCTTT,CASSLNRGLEAFF,NA,TRBD1,TRBJ1-1,TRBV5-1
TGTGCCGGCAGCTTAGGCCTGAACACTGAAGCTTTCTTT,CAGSLGLNTEAFF,NA,NA,TRBJ1-1,TRBV11-3
TGTGCCAGCAGCGTAGAGGTGCAGGGCGGAATGGATGGCTACACCTTC,CASSVEVQGGMDGYTF,NA,NA,TRBJ1-2,TRBV9
TGTGCCAGCAGTACCCACAGCTCTGGGGCCAACGTCCTGACTTTC,CASSTHSSGANVLTF,many,NA,TRBJ2-6,TRBV6-1
TGTGCCAGCAGGCCCGGGACAGGTTCTTCGGCTTTCTTT,CASRPGTGSSAFF,NA,TRBD1,TRBJ1-1,TRBV12-3/TRBV12-4
TGTGCCAGCAGCTTTCAAGTCGCTTCACCCCTCCACTTT,CASSFQVASPLHF,few,NA,TRBJ1-6,TRBV11-2